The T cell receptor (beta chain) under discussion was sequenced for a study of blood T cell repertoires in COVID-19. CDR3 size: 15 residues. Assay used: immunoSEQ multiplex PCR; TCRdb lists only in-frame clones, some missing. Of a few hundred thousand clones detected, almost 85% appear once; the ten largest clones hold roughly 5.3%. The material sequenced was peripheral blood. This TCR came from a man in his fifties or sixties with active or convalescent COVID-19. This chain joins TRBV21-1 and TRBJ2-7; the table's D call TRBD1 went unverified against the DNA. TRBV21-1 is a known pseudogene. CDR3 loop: CASSKGRQGACEQYF. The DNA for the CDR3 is TGTGCCAGCAGCAAAGGGCGACAGGGAGCATGTGAGCAGTACTTC.